This T cell receptor (beta chain) was sequenced in a study of cytomegalovirus exposure and HLA in healthy donors. Broader study findings: Most sequenced TCRs were rare (though some public TCRs occurred in many donors).

With 3 bases clipped from V and 10 bases from J, the junction kept 12 bases outside the gene matches. Germline V CDR1 and CDR2: MGHRA, YSYEKL. The CDR3 runs to 15 residues. The validation cohort, a group of 120 subjects, included the donors and was separate from the roughly 700-subject first cohort. In regard to this clone: Its antigen is currently unknown.

Clones were read by immunoSEQ multiplex PCR, and TCRdb kept only the in-frame ones, dropping some. The table records about 110,000 clones, over 75% of them present only once. The receptor was isolated from a woman younger than 35 in good health and CMV-seronegative. The chain couples TRBV4-1 to TRBJ1-1; 9 nucleotides match TRBD1. The sample comprised PBMCs. The CDR3 DNA is TGCGCCAGCAGCCATCCCACAGGGGGCGCGTCGTCAGCTTTCTTT. Its translation is CASSHPTGGASSAFF.